This T cell receptor (beta chain) came from a study of cytomegalovirus exposure and HLA in healthy donors. Study-level points and caveats: Sequencing likely generated an artifact that appeared as a cluster of highly shared sequence variants. It was assumed in the presence/absence analyses that sequencing depth was roughly uniform across donors.

Use of 60 Vbeta and 13 Jbeta primers characterized the PCR. As originally analysed: It was a later analysis that counted tens of millions of unique TCR beta chains, of which about 10 million were shared. Assay: immunoSEQ multiplex PCR; the TCRdb copy retains only in-frame clones and omits some. That table furnishes V, J and clone size, whereas the DNA furnished D and trimming. The data show approximately 45,000 clones, and the top ten clones hold about 17%. As to this clone: Its antigen is as yet unknown.

The donors, nominally healthy at sampling, likely had unrecorded immune exposures. Germline assignment: CDR1 KGHSH and CDR2 LQKENI. The V and J ends lost 2 bases and 10 bases, in that order; junction bases with no gene match: 7. This CDR3 has 15 amino acids. The chain employs TRBV18 and TRBJ1-6; TRBD1 aligns across 8 bases. Source material: PBMCs. This clonotype originated in a male donor in good health and CMV-seronegative. CDR3 sequence reads: CASSPEWTGYSPLHF. CDR3 in DNA: TGTGCCAGCTCACCAGAATGGACAGGGTACTCACCCCTCCACTTT.